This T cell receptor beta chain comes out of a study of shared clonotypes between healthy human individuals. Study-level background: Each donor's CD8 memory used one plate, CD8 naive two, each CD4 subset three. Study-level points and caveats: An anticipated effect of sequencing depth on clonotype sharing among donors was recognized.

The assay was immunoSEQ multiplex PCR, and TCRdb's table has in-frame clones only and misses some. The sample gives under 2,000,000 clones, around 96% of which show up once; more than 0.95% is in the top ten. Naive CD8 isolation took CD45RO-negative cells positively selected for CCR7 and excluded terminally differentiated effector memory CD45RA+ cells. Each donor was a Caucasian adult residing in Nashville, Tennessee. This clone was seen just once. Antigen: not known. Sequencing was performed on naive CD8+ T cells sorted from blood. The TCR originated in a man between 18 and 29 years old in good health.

The DNA of the CDR3 is TGTGCCAGCAGCGGACAGGGATTGGTCTACGAGCAGTACTTC. Its protein product is CASSGQGLVYEQYF. The chain combines TRBV7-2 with TRBJ2-7; 8 positions match TRBD1. The CDR3 has 14 amino acids. Trimming cost V 5 bases and J 3 bases; bases outside gene matches: 6. Germline V gene lookup returns CDR1 SGHTA and CDR2 FQGNSA.